This T cell receptor (beta chain) was recovered during a study of blood T cell repertoires in COVID-19. Study overall: The cDNA or gDNA used as material had been derived from T cells, B-cell-depleted T cells, or PBMCs.

In the original workflow: From reference gene primer amplification, estimates of nucleated cell counts were derived. Profiled with immunoSEQ multiplex PCR; TCRdb holds only in-frame clones, not every one. D and trimming were read from the DNA, whereas the V and J calls and clone size are those reported in that table. The table lists roughly 69,000 clones, 84% of them singletons, with 10% to 15% in the top ten. V lost 4 bases and J lost 2; bases outside the gene matches: 9. From germline, CDR1 is LNHDA and CDR2 SQIVND (reference sequence). The CDR3 consists of 16 residues. This TCR came from a human donor in a cohort sampled during active COVID-19. The sequencing sample was made of peripheral blood. The genes are TRBV19 and TRBJ2-3; 7 nucleotides agree with TRBD2. CDR3 nucleotides: TGTGCCAGTAGTAGTTTGGCTAGCGGCTACACAGATACGCAGTATTTT. It encodes CASSSLASGYTDTQYF.